This T cell receptor beta chain was found in a study of T cell responses to AZD1222 COVID-19 vaccine. TCRdb's table, derived via immunoSEQ multiplex PCR, lists solely in-frame clones and lacks some. This table holds about 92,000 clones, approximately 90% found once. Study results and caveats: Donors were mostly white British, more females; clonal diversity possibly underestimated. Vaccine-associated CD4 TCRs spanned spike, dominant at 160-218 and 743-854. Recipients of two AZD1222 doses showed rising Spike-specific TCR breadth and depth. Baseline seropositives among AZD1222 recipients totaled only five to seven.

Points on this clone: Its antigen is undetermined.

The TCR was taken from an adult in good health. The sequences come from peripheral blood, collected on day 0 of AZD1222 vaccination.

CDR3 protein: CASSPPMQGETQYF. DNA of the CDR3: TGTGCCAGCTCACCACCGATGCAGGGAGAGACCCAGTACTTC. V usage is TRBV18 and J usage is TRBJ2-5, with a weak D call TRBD1 (5 bases). CDR3 length: 14 amino acids. Trimming left V 0 bases short and J 4 bases short, with 9 bases between. Germline V CDR1 and CDR2: KGHSH, LQKENI.